The 25 T cell receptor beta chains below all came from one sample that was sequenced in a study of blood T cell repertoires in COVID-19. Sequencing used immunoSEQ multiplex PCR; TCRdb keeps in-frame clones, though not all of them. Of around 80,000 clones listed, roughly 77% are singletons. Sequencing used peripheral blood. Receptors originate from a man aged 45 to 65 with active or convalescent COVID-19.

The rearrangement links TRBV14 to TRBJ2-7, with 8 bases lining up with TRBD2. The CDR3 loop spans 15 amino acids. The V segment lost 1 base and the J segment 4 bases; nucleotides outside the gene matches: 6. Germline-derived CDR1 and CDR2 are SGHDN and FVKESK. CDR3 amino acids: CASSQGRGGPYEQYF. The CDR3 DNA is TGTGCCAGCAGCCAAGGACGGGGGGGCCCATACGAGCAGTACTTC.

The chain recombines TRBV28 with TRBJ1-6, with D possibly being TRBD1 (6 bases). Deletions cut 9 bases from V and 11 bases from J, with 14 bases between. The germline V gene has CDR1 MDHEN and CDR2 SYDVKM. The length of the CDR3 is 12 residues. The DNA of the CDR3 is TGTGCCAGTACAACAGGGTCGGCACCCCTCCACTTT. Encoded protein: CASTTGSAPLHF.

The chain couples TRBV7-2 to TRBJ2-3, with 16 bases that match TRBD2. V was pared by 0 bases and J by 5 bases, with 2 bases of the junction left unmatched. The CDR3 covers 17 residues. Germline assignment: CDR1 SGHTA and CDR2 FQGNSA. The CDR3 spells CASSLAGLAGGQDTQYF. As DNA, the CDR3 is TGTGCCAGCAGCTTAGCGGGACTAGCGGGGGGGCAAGATACGCAGTATTTT.

V gene TRBV4-1 combines with J gene TRBJ1-3, with D perhaps TRBD1 (5 bases). With 0 bases removed from V and 10 bases from J, the gap between germline ends came to 16 bases. The CDR3 sequence is 15 residues long. Per germline, CDR1 MGHRA and CDR2 YSYEKL. CDR3 sequence (DNA): TGCGCCAGCAGCCAAGATTTGGGGGGACTACGGACCATATATTTT. Protein: CASSQDLGGLRTIYF.

This clone was seen a handful of times. CDR3 region: CATSGSTDTQYF. CDR3 coding DNA: TGTGCCACCTCAGGCAGCACAGATACGCAGTATTTT. The chain has TRBV24-1 and TRBJ2-3; no clear D gene. The ends were cut back, 9 bases at V and 0 bases at J, with 6 bases in the middle. Germline V CDR1 and CDR2: KGHDR, SFDVKD. The CDR3 is 12 amino acids.

The J gene is TRBJ1-2, the V gene TRBV6-2 or TRBV6-3; 8 nucleotides line up with TRBD1. The CDR3 sequence is 13 residues long. J lost 7 bases, V lost 4 bases, and 5 bases had no gene match. Germline assignment: CDR1 MNHEY and CDR2 SVGEGT. The CDR3 loop reads CASSFGTGGGYTF. The CDR3 DNA reads as TGTGCCAGCAGTTTCGGGACAGGAGGTGGCTACACCTTC.

The V call is TRBV6-5, the J call TRBJ2-5; TRBD1 matches at 8 bases. The germline V gene has CDR1 MNHEY and CDR2 SVGAGI. The trim removed 6 bases at V and 5 bases at J, leaving 8 bases unmatched. The CDR3 runs to 14 residues. CDR3 sequence reads: CASRRDRTTETQYF. DNA of the CDR3: TGTGCCAGCAGACGGGACAGGACGACCGAGACCCAGTACTTC.

About this clone itself: The junction and the germline gene differ at one end; a read error may be behind it. The chain joins TRBV7-7 to TRBJ2-5; D is perhaps TRBD2 (6 bases). This CDR3 spans 15 amino acids. CDR1 and CDR2 (germline): SSHAT, FNYEAQ (reference sequence). CDR3 residues: CASSLRGSFQETQYF. Here the CDR3 DNA reads TGTGCTAGCAGCTTACGGGGGTCCTTCCAAGAGACCCAGTACTTC.

J is TRBJ2-3 and V is TRBV5-1; 10 nucleotides match TRBD2. Losses at the gene ends were 6 bases for V and 3 bases for J; bases not matched to a gene: 10. Germline-derived CDR1 and CDR2 are SGHRS and YFSETQ. The CDR3 has 16 residues. Here the CDR3 reads CASNDERGGRTDTQYF. DNA for the CDR3: TGCGCCAGCAACGATGAGCGGGGGGGCAGGACAGATACGCAGTATTTT. Supplemented by reference TRBV5-1 and TRBJ2-3, the full variable domain reads KAGVTQTPRYLIKTRGQQVTLSCSPISGHRSVSWYQQTPGQGLQFLFEYFSETQRNKGNFPGRFSGRQFSNSRSEMNVSTLELGDSALYLCASNDERGGRTDTQYFGPGTRLTVL.

J is TRBJ2-7 and V is TRBV11-1; 14 nucleotides line up with TRBD2. V dropped 3 bases and J dropped 2; count of bases not matched to a gene: 0. CDR3 length: 15 amino acids. Germline loops: CDR1 SGHAT, CDR2 FQDESV (reference sequence). CDR3 loop: CASSLGLAGAYEQYF. CDR3 nucleotide sequence: TGTGCCAGCAGCTTGGGACTAGCGGGGGCCTACGAGCAGTACTTC.

CDR3 sequence: CSVDPSGDTQYF. CDR3 nucleotides: TGCAGCGTTGACCCCAGCGGGGATACGCAGTATTTT. V usage is TRBV29-1 and J usage is TRBJ2-3, with a tentative D call TRBD2 (6 bases). The CDR3 covers 12 residues. The V gene lost 3 bases and the J gene lost 6 bases, with 10 bases spanning the gap. Germline V lookup: CDR1 SQVTM, CDR2 ANQGSEA.

The chain is built from TRBV7-2 and TRBJ2-7; a weak D match, TRBD2 (5 bases). Trimming removed 2 bases from V and 2 bases from J, with 13 bases in between. Germline values: CDR1 SGHTA, CDR2 FQGNSA. CDR3 length equals 15 residues. CDR3 nucleotides: TGTGCCAGCAGCTTAACTCGGGATCAGACCTACGAGCAGTACTTC. Its translation is CASSLTRDQTYEQYF.

This clone was detected only once. This chain joins TRBV6-6 and TRBJ1-3; D possibly corresponds to TRBD1 (5 bases). The CDR3 is 16 residues long. The V end was cut by 4 bases, the J end by 2 bases, with 15 bases between. Germline-derived CDR1 and CDR2 are MNHNY and SVGAGI (reference sequence). CDR3 residues: CASSFPQGNAGNTIYF. In DNA, the CDR3 is TGTGCCAGCAGTTTTCCTCAGGGAAACGCTGGAAACACCATATATTTT.

This chain joins TRBV10-3 and TRBJ1-5; D is perhaps TRBD1 (5 bases). Trimming took off 0 bases at V and 5 bases at J, with 14 bases between the two ends. Germline V gene data show CDR1 as ENHRY and CDR2 as SYGVKD. The length of the CDR3 is 16 residues. The CDR3 nucleotides are TGTGCCATCAGTGAGTCGATAGTCAGGGCGGATCAGCCCCAGCATTTT. Its translation: CAISESIVRADQPQHF.

The CDR3: CASSQGGPYEQYF. The CDR3 bases are TGTGCCAGCAGCCAAGGTGGGCCCTACGAGCAGTACTTC. This chain uses TRBV3-1 (or the pseudogene TRBV3-2) with TRBJ2-7; D is undetermined. Germline-derived CDR1 and CDR2 are LGHDT and YNNKEL (reference sequence). V lost 1 base to trimming and J lost 2 bases, with 6 bases between them. This CDR3 has 13 amino acids.

The sample holds a few counts of this clone. The gene calls are TRBV11-3 and TRBJ2-1, with 8 bases identical to TRBD2. V was pared by 5 bases and J by 0 bases, with 3 bases of the junction left unmatched. Germline-derived CDR1 and CDR2 are SGHNT and YENEEA. This CDR3 has 15 amino acids. The DNA for the CDR3 is TGTGCCAGCAGCCTTAGCGGGGACTCCTACAATGAGCAGTTCTTC. This sequence encodes CASSLSGDSYNEQFF.

V usage is TRBV30 and J usage is TRBJ2-3; weak D call: TRBD2 (6 bases). In germline, CDR1 is GTSNPN, CDR2 SVGIG (reference sequence). This CDR3 has 14 residues. The V gene lost 4 bases and the J gene lost 8 bases, with 19 bases spanning the gap. DNA for the CDR3: TGTGCCTGGAAGCTTGGTATGGGGGGAGGTACGCAGTATTTT. Residues: CAWKLGMGGGTQYF.

The J gene is TRBJ2-7, the V gene TRBV15; TRBD1 matches 9 bases. The V gene end was trimmed by 2 bases and the J gene end by 5 bases; junction bases not matched to a gene: 7. The CDR3 extends over 15 amino acids. Germline values: CDR1 LNHNV, CDR2 YYDKDF (reference sequence). The CDR3 nucleotides are TGTGCCACCAGCAGACCAGACAGGGGGATAAACGAGCAGTACTTC. This translates into CATSRPDRGINEQYF.

The chain links TRBV2 to TRBJ2-5; D might be TRBD1 (5 bases). The length of the CDR3 is 13 residues. Germline CDR1 reads SNHLY; CDR2 reads FYNNEI. The ends were cut back, 6 bases at V and 4 bases at J, with 12 bases in the middle. The CDR3, as DNA: TGTGCCAGCAGGGATCAGGGCGGAGAGACCCAGTACTTC. Encoded protein: CASRDQGGETQYF. Using reference TRBV2 and TRBJ2-5 for the parts outside the CDR3, the full variable domain is EPEVTQTPSHQVTQMGQEVILRCVPISNHLYFYWYRQILGQKVEFLVSFYNNEISEKSEIFDDQFSVERPDGSNFTLKIRSTKLEDSAMYFCASRDQGGETQYFGPGTRLLVL.

V gene TRBV21-1 combines with J gene TRBJ2-3; no check of the table's D call, TRBD2, against the DNA was made. TRBV21-1 is recorded as a pseudogene. The CDR3 is 12 amino acids. CDR3 residues: CASSTFTDTQYF. In nucleotides, the CDR3 is TGTGCCAGCAGCACCTTCACAGATACGCAGTATTTT.

This rearrangement joins TRBV5-4 to TRBJ2-1; TRBD2 matches at 9 bases. The junction had 5 bases not matched to a gene; V was cut back by 4 bases and J by 0 bases. CDR3 length equals 16 residues. Germline loops: CDR1 SGHNT, CDR2 YYREEE (reference sequence). DNA for the CDR3: TGTGCCAGCAGCCCTAGCGGGGCAAGCTCCTACAATGAGCAGTTCTTC. Protein product: CASSPSGASSYNEQFF.

The chain is built from TRBV11-3 and TRBJ1-1, with 11 nucleotides matching TRBD1. CDR1 and CDR2 (germline): SGHNT, YENEEA. V gave up 5 bases and J gave up 4 bases; unmatched junction bases: 6. The CDR3 consists of 15 residues. CDR3 sequence: CASSKQGQGGTEAFF. In DNA, the CDR3 is TGTGCCAGCAGCAAGCAGGGACAGGGGGGCACTGAAGCTTTCTTT. The whole variable domain, remainder taken from reference TRBV11-3 and TRBJ1-1, is EAGVVQSPRYKIIEKKQPVAFWCNPISGHNTLYWYLQNLGQGPELLIRYENEEAVDDSQLPKDRFSAERLKGVDSTLKIQPAELGDSAVYLCASSKQGQGGTEAFFGQGTRLTVV.

The chain carries TRBV10-2 and TRBJ2-2; tentative D call: TRBD2 (7 bases). Germline CDR1 reads WSHSY; CDR2 reads SAAADI. Trimming took off 2 bases at V and 8 bases at J, with 21 bases between the two ends. The CDR3 has 17 residues. CDR3 DNA sequence: TGCGCCAGCAGTGAGAGGGTTTTGCGGGGGCCTCGAGGGGAGCTGTTTTTT. It is translated as CASSERVLRGPRGELFF.

Regarding this clone: Germline is not matched at one junction end, which may reflect a read error. This chain joins TRBV7-9 and TRBJ2-7, with 10 bases identical to TRBD1. Germline CDR1 SEHNR, CDR2 FQNEAQ (reference sequence). CDR3 length: 16 amino acids. The CDR3 spells CASSLAGTGAVYEQYF. The CDR3, as DNA: TGTGCCAGCAGCCTAGCTGGGACAGGGGCCGTCTACGAGCAGTACTTC.

The rearrangement links TRBV29-1 to TRBJ2-1; TRBD2 aligns across 8 bases. Germline loops: CDR1 SQVTM, CDR2 ANQGSEA. The CDR3 contains 15 residues. With 2 bases clipped from V and 3 bases from J, the junction kept 6 bases outside the gene matches. This chain's CDR3 is CSVELSGGHYNEQFF. CDR3 nucleotide sequence: TGCAGCGTTGAACTCAGCGGGGGCCACTACAATGAGCAGTTCTTC.